Reported below is one T cell receptor beta chain. This entry belongs to a study of graft-versus-host responses after intestinal transplantation. The table came from immunoSEQ multiplex PCR; TCRdb's copy has only in-frame clones and leaves some out. Counted here are about 98,000 clones, about 83% occurring once; the ten biggest clones make up about 1.5%. Trimming took 4 bases from V and 2 from J, leaving 9 bases between them. Per the germline V gene, CDR1 is SGHKS and CDR2 is YYEKEE (reference sequence). The CDR3 consists of 14 residues. The rearrangement joins TRBV5-5 to TRBJ1-4; no reliable D call. The sequences come from PBMCs, collected 255 days after intestinal transplant. The source is a human patient who received an intestinal transplant, so some T cells may come from the graft donor. The CDR3 DNA is TGTGCCAGCAGCCCTGTAGTCACTAATGAAAAACTGTTTTTT. This gives the protein CASSPVVTNEKLFF.